These 2 T cell receptor beta chains were all obtained from the same sample, sequenced in a study of blood T cell repertoires in COVID-19. Method: immunoSEQ multiplex PCR; TCRdb's copy keeps in-frame clones and lacks some. The sample carries a few hundred thousand clones, 75% to 90% recorded once. Sample: peripheral blood. The receptors derive from a woman in her forties who had recovered from COVID-19.

V gene TRBV3-1 (or the pseudogene TRBV3-2) combines with J gene TRBJ1-4; D not certain. V was shortened by 1 base and J by 4 bases, with 13 bases between the two germline ends. Germline V gives CDR1 LGHDT, CDR2 YNNKEL (reference sequence). The CDR3 has 16 amino acids. CDR3 bases: TGTGCCAGCAGCCAAGGACCCGGGTCCCTTAATGAAAAACTGTTTTTT. Its protein is CASSQGPGSLNEKLFF.

The J gene is TRBJ2-6, the V gene TRBV2, with D possibly being TRBD2 (5 bases). Deletions cut 2 bases from V and 4 bases from J, with 12 bases between. Per the germline V gene, CDR1 is SNHLY and CDR2 is FYNNEI. This CDR3 has 16 amino acids. The CDR3 sequence: CASSERGFPGANVLTF. The CDR3 DNA follows: TGTGCCAGCAGTGAACGGGGTTTCCCCGGGGCCAACGTCCTGACTTTC.